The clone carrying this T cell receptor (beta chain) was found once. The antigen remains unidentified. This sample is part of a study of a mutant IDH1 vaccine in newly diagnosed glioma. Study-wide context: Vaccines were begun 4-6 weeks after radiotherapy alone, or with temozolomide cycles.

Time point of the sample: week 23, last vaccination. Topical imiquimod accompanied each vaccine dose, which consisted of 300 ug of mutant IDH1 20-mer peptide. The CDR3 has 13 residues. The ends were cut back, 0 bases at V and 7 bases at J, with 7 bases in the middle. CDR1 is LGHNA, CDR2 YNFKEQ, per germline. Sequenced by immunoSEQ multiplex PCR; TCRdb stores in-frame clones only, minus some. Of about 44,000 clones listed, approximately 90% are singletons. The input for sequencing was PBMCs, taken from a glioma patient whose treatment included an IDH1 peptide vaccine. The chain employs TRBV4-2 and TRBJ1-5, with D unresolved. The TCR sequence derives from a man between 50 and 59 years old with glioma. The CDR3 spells CASSQELWQPQHF. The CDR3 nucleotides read TGTGCCAGCAGCCAAGAGTTGTGGCAGCCCCAGCATTTT.